Listed below are T cell receptor beta chains from one sample, sequenced in a study of blood T cell repertoires in COVID-19. Sequenced by immunoSEQ multiplex PCR; TCRdb stores in-frame clones only, minus some. There are 90,000 to 150,000 clones in the sample; 82% occur only once, and roughly 12% lies in the top ten. The specimen was peripheral blood. These receptors all come from a human donor in a cohort sampled during active COVID-19. Each CDR3 is given with its conserved first and last residue. D genes are given only for firm matches. Only part of the rows carry a size: once, few, many, or a class if the clone is expanded.

>13|TRBJ1-5|.|few|TRBV5-1
CASSSESNQPQHF
TGCGCCAGCAGCTCAGAATCAAATCAGCCCCAGCATTTT
>12|TRBJ2-5|.|.|TRBV10-3
CAISETGETQYF
TGTGCCATCAGTGAGACGGGAGAGACCCAGTACTTC
>14|TRBJ2-5|.|many|TRBV10-2
CASSEGEGVETQYF
TGCGCCAGCAGTGAGGGGGAAGGGGTAGAGACCCAGTACTTC
>15|TRBJ2-5|TRBD2|.|TRBV5-1
CASSFLAGGKETQYF
TGCGCCAGCAGCTTCCTAGCGGGGGGGAAGGAGACCCAGTACTTC
>15|TRBJ2-7|TRBD2|.|TRBV7-2
CASSFSAGGSYEQYF
TGTGCCAGCAGCTTTTCGGCGGGGGGGAGTTACGAGCAGTACTTC
>15|TRBJ1-5|.|.|TRBV6-5
CASSYSRVSNQPQHF
TGTGCCAGCAGTTACTCGCGAGTTAGCAATCAGCCCCAGCATTTT
>15|TRBJ2-3|TRBD2|few|TRBV11-2
CASSSAGFSTDTQYF
TGTGCCAGCAGTTCAGCGGGGTTCAGCACAGATACGCAGTATTTT
>15|TRBJ2-5|TRBD1|.|TRBV24-1
CATSENGQGAETQYF
TGTGCCACCAGTGAGAATGGGCAGGGGGCAGAGACCCAGTACTTC
>12|TRBJ2-2|.|.|TRBV29-1
CSGGGNTGELFF
TGCAGCGGTGGAGGGAACACCGGGGAGCTGTTTTTT
>13|TRBJ1-4|.|.|TRBV10-3
CAISDEGGEKLFF
TGTGCCATCAGTGATGAGGGTGGCGAAAAACTGTTTTTT
>15|TRBJ1-6|TRBD1|.|TRBV10-3
CATQGVTQYNSPLHF
TGTGCCACTCAGGGGGTGACTCAATATAATTCACCCCTCCACTTT
>13|TRBJ2-5|.|.|TRBV6-2/TRBV6-3
CASSSGYQETQYF
TGTGCCAGCAGTAGCGGATACCAAGAGACCCAGTACTTC
>14|TRBJ1-6|TRBD1|.|TRBV6-5
CASRGTVFNSPLHF
TGTGCCAGCAGAGGGACAGTCTTTAATTCACCCCTCCACTTT
>15|TRBJ1-6|TRBD1|.|TRBV9
CASSPQGGTNSPLHF
TGTGCCAGCAGCCCCCAAGGGGGCACGAATTCACCCCTCCACTTT
>16|TRBJ2-6|.|few|TRBV4-1
CASSQGGNSGANVLTF
TGCGCCAGCAGCCAAGGGGGCAACTCTGGGGCCAACGTCCTGACTTTC
>14|TRBJ2-1|.|.|TRBV4-1
CASSHPDTWNEQFF
TGCGCCAGCAGCCATCCGGACACTTGGAATGAGCAGTTCTTC
>15|TRBJ1-1|.|.|TRBV6-5
CASSDRPIDNTEAFF
TGTGCCAGCAGCGACAGACCAATCGACAACACTGAAGCTTTCTTT
>14|TRBJ2-3|.|.|TRBV28
CASSDSPSTDTQYF
TGTGCCAGCAGCGACAGCCCTAGCACAGATACGCAGTATTTT
>14|TRBJ2-2|.|.|TRBV5-1
CASSRPGDTGELFF
TGCGCCAGCAGCCGACCGGGGGACACCGGGGAGCTGTTTTTT
>12|TRBJ1-2|TRBD1|.|TRBV2
CARSGGNYGYTF
TGTGCCCGCTCAGGGGGCAACTATGGCTACACCTTC
>15|TRBJ2-3|.|.|TRBV7-9
CASSLYGESTDTQYF
TGTGCCAGCAGCTTGTATGGGGAGAGCACAGATACGCAGTATTTT
>15|TRBJ1-3|.|.|TRBV19
CASSIPRRSGNTIYF
TGTGCCAGTAGTATACCCCGTCGCTCTGGAAACACCATATATTTT
>12|TRBJ1-2|.|.|TRBV18
CASSTRDSSYTF
TGTGCCAGCTCAACGCGGGATAGCAGCTACACCTTC
>14|TRBJ1-3|.|.|TRBV5-1
CASSLGQHGNTIYF
TGCGCCAGCAGCTTGGGACAGCATGGAAACACCATATATTTT
>16|TRBJ1-5|.|.|TRBV28
CASSFLLDRPNQPQHF
TGTGCCAGCAGTTTTCTTCTCGACAGACCCAATCAGCCCCAGCATTTT
>12|TRBJ2-5|.|once|TRBV28
CASSFPRETQYF
TGTGCCAGCAGTTTCCCTCGGGAGACCCAGTACTTC
>16|TRBJ2-6|.|.|TRBV7-6
CASSLLSGAGANVLTF
TGTGCCAGCAGCTTGCTTTCGGGGGCTGGGGCCAACGTCCTGACTTTC
>16|TRBJ2-5|TRBD2|.|TRBV6-1
CASSAGGGLLQETQYF
TGTGCCAGCAGTGCGGGAGGAGGACTACTGCAAGAGACCCAGTACTTC
>14|TRBJ2-7|TRBD2|.|TRBV6-2/TRBV6-3
CASSYSGGPYEQYF
TGTGCCAGCAGTTATAGCGGGGGACCCTACGAGCAGTACTTC
>15|TRBJ2-1|.|.|TRBV7-6
CASSLQSYSYNEQFF
TGTGCCAGCAGCCTACAGAGCTACTCCTACAATGAGCAGTTCTTC
>15|TRBJ1-3|.|.|TRBV9
CASSSQGLGGNTIYF
TGTGCCAGCAGCTCACAGGGTCTAGGGGGAAACACCATATATTTT
>16|TRBJ1-6|.|once|TRBV9
CASSVAPGTRNSPLHF
TGTGCCAGCAGCGTAGCCCCCGGGACTCGCAATTCACCCCTCCACTTT
>16|TRBJ2-1|TRBD2|.|TRBV7-2
CASSLTSGGAYNEQFF
TGTGCCAGCAGCTTAACTAGCGGGGGGGCCTACAATGAGCAGTTCTTC
>14|TRBJ2-3|.|few|TRBV3-1/TRBV3-2
CASSQIERTDTQYF
TGTGCCAGCAGCCAAATAGAGAGAACAGATACGCAGTATTTT
>15|TRBJ2-1|TRBD1|.|TRBV11-3
CASSLGQGRSNEQFF
TGTGCCAGCAGCTTGGGACAGGGGCGGTCTAATGAGCAGTTCTTC
>17|TRBJ2-1|.|.|TRBV3-1/TRBV3-2
CASSPPKWGRDYNEQFF
TGTGCCAGCAGCCCCCCAAAGTGGGGCAGGGATTACAATGAGCAGTTCTTC
>16|TRBJ1-2|.|.|TRBV28
CASSVGLSGEGYGYTF
TGTGCCAGCAGCGTGGGACTCTCAGGGGAGGGCTATGGCTACACCTTC
>12|TRBJ1-1|.|.|TRBV6-5
CASQLSNTEAFF
TGTGCCAGCCAACTTTCGAACACTGAAGCTTTCTTT
>14|TRBJ2-2|.|.|TRBV10-1
CASSGQMNTGELFF
TGCGCCAGCAGTGGACAGATGAACACCGGGGAGCTGTTTTTT
>16|TRBJ2-3|.|.|TRBV5-4
CASSLEGGASTDTQYF
TGTGCCAGCAGCTTGGAGGGGGGGGCTAGCACAGATACGCAGTATTTT
>13|TRBJ2-3|.|.|TRBV5-8
CASSPSSRDTQYF
TGTGCCAGCAGCCCCTCATCCCGGGATACGCAGTATTTT
>18|TRBJ1-1|TRBD1|.|TRBV4-1
CASSQGPGQGAMNTEAFF
TGCGCCAGCAGCCAAGGGCCGGGACAGGGGGCGATGAACACTGAAGCTTTCTTT
>15|TRBJ2-3|TRBD2|.|TRBV20-1
CSASLAGEPTDTQYF
TGCAGTGCTAGTCTCGCGGGGGAACCCACAGATACGCAGTATTTT
>14|TRBJ2-5|.|once|TRBV4-3
CASSQDPGVETQYF
TGCGCCAGCAGCCAAGACCCGGGAGTGGAGACCCAGTACTTC
>16|TRBJ2-5|.|once|TRBV6-5
CASSYTPGAALETQYF
TGTGCCAGCAGTTACACCCCAGGGGCGGCCTTAGAGACCCAGTACTTC
>11|TRBJ1-2|.|.|TRBV28
CAIEGERGYTF
TGTGCCATCGAGGGAGAGCGGGGCTACACCTTC
>12|TRBJ2-5|.|.|TRBV2
CASSGTKETQYF
TGTGCCAGCAGTGGGACAAAAGAGACCCAGTACTTC
>14|TRBJ2-7|.|.|TRBV7-2
CASSLDGASYEQYF
TGTGCCAGCAGCTTAGACGGTGCCTCCTACGAGCAGTACTTC
>15|TRBJ2-1|TRBD1|.|TRBV27
CASSLPGQGRHEQFF
TGTGCCAGCAGTTTACCGGGACAGGGGAGGCATGAGCAGTTCTTC